One T cell receptor (beta chain) is described in this entry. Its antigen remains unidentified. A far larger clone is off by one base, so a read error is likely. The data were taken from a study of shared clonotypes between healthy human individuals (dated by TCRdb to the early 2020s). With regard to the full study: The cohort included three men and a couple of women between 18 and 49 years of age. The study deeply sequenced blood TCR repertoires of five healthy adults to estimate repertoire size and the extent of clonotype sharing between individuals. Between about 0.8 and 9 billion PBMCs per donor were obtained by leukapheresis. To increase sequencing depth and limit assay-specific biases, different laboratories used diverse techniques to prepare libraries and sequence TCR repertoires. Overall results and qualifications from the work: The small number of donors limited the genetic and exposure-history diversity represented. Pairwise subsampling indicated that sequencing depth was expected to affect the degree of clonotype sharing among donors. Sampling was limited to blood, and TCR repertoires in tissue likely differ from TCR repertoires in blood.

The donors were healthy, HIV-negative adults who had no recently reported acute infections or vaccinations. Every donor was a Caucasian adult living in Nashville, Tennessee, USA. For unsorted samples, roughly 81 million PBMCs were counted and genomic DNA was extracted with the QIAamp DNA Blood Mini kit. After blood collection by leukapheresis, PBMCs were isolated using Ficoll-Histopaque density gradient centrifugation and then cryopreserved in the vapor phase of liquid nitrogen. TCR CDR3 regions were amplified from genomic DNA by multiplex PCR using the deep immunoSEQ assay. Extracted genomic DNA from each cell subset was distributed evenly across all wells of several immunoSEQ 96-well plates, and each plate was treated as a replicate. For unsorted PBMC, approximately 310 ng genomic DNA, equal to approximately 30,000 T cell genomes, was loaded into each replicate PCR. Ten immunoSEQ deep assay plates were used to sequence the unsorted PBMC genomic DNA. Purified libraries were measured with a Qubit 3.0 fluorometer, size-checked on a Bioanalyzer 2100, and measured again with the KAPA Library Quantification kit. Every immunoSEQ 96-well plate was sequenced on a separate single-read 150-cycle Illumina NextSeq 550 flow cell. As for the authors' bioinformatics: Because only junctional sequences without quality scores were contained in the immunoSEQ output, filtering matching that applied to full-length reads could not be performed. Sequences were annotated with PyIR, a Python wrapper for IgBLAST v1.9, using IMGT germline references to assign V/J genes and CDR3. Reads were filtered out if the reads had weak V/J assignments (E-value above 1e-6), no CDR3, stop codons, out-of-frame junctions, or ambiguous translated residues. V3J clonotypes were defined by identical inferred V gene, J gene, and CDR3 amino acid sequence. The percentage overlap between two repertoires was calculated by dividing the number of shared unique clonotypes by the size of the smaller repertoire. Three approaches were used to assess repertoire richness: RTK rarefaction, the Chao1 estimator, and Recon v2.1 estimates of unobserved clonotypes. The source is immuneACCESS, and TCRdb retained only in-frame sequences with V and J called. Part of the clones is not carried over; for the studies checked, unresolved V genes explain less than half of this, and the remainder is unexplained. Clone size and V and J calls were adopted from that table, with D and trimming inferred from the DNA. The table for this sample lists around 500,000 clones; about 85% of them were counted only once. In total, the top ten clones hold roughly 13% of the sample.

V and J are trimmed by 7 bases and 7 bases, and the gene matches miss 6 bases of the junction. The germline V gene supplies CDR1 MDHEN and CDR2 SYDVKM. The CDR3 runs 12 residues from the cysteine to the phenylalanine. The kept DNA is CDR3 alone, 36 bases in frame from the first base. Sequencing input: PBMCs. The receptor was isolated from a middle-aged woman in good health. Some clones in this sample may be carry-over from other donors' samples. Recombination joined TRBV28 with TRBJ1-2, with 7 bases matching TRBD1. The sequenced DNA: TGTGCCAGCAAACCCGACAGGGCTGGCTACACCTTC. This gives the protein CASKPDRAGYTF.